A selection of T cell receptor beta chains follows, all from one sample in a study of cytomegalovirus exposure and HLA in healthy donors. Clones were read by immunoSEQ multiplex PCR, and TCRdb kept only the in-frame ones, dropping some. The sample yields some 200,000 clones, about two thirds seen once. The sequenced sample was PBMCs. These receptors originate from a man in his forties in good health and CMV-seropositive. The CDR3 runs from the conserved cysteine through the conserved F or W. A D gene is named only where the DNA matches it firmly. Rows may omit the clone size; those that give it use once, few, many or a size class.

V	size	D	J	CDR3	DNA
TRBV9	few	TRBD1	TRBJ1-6	CASSTPLTGANSPLHF	TGTGCCAGCAGCACCCCATTGACAGGGGCCAATTCACCCCTCCACTTT
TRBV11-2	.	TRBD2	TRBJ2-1	CASSLLAGGAYNEQFF	TGTGCCAGCAGCTTACTAGCGGGGGGGGCCTACAATGAGCAGTTCTTC
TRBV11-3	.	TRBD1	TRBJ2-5	CASSLRTGSETQYF	TGTGCCAGCAGCTTAAGGACAGGGTCGGAGACCCAGTACTTC
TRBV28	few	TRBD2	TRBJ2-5	CASSLGLAAQYF	TGTGCCAGCAGTTTAGGACTAGCGGCCCAGTACTTC
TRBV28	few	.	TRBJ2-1	CASSFGGAYRNEQFF	TGTGCCAGCAGTTTTGGCGGGGCCTACCGGAATGAGCAGTTCTTC
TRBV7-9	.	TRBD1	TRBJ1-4	CSSSLRTGRINEKLFF	TGTTCCAGCAGCTTAAGGACAGGGAGAATTAATGAAAAACTGTTTTTT
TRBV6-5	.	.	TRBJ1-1	CASTPGRGYTEAFF	TGTGCCAGCACCCCAGGTCGGGGGTACACTGAAGCTTTCTTT
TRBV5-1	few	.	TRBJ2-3	CASSLATGQADTQYF	TGCGCCAGCAGCTTGGCTACAGGGCAGGCAGATACGCAGTATTTT
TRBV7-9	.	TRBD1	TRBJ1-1	CASSFPGGGGNTEAFF	TGTGCCAGCAGCTTCCCAGGGGGCGGAGGAAACACTGAAGCTTTCTTT
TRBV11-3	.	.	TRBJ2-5	CASSPGKILGETQYF	TGTGCCAGCAGCCCAGGGAAGATTCTTGGTGAGACCCAGTACTTC
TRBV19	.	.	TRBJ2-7	CASSGRGTQGPRYEQYF	TGTGCCAGTAGTGGTAGAGGAACCCAGGGCCCTCGATACGAGCAGTACTTC
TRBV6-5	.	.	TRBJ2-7	CASSLTQAYEQYF	TGTGCCAGCAGTCTTACACAGGCCTACGAGCAGTACTTC
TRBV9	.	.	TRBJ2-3	CASSPAQGHPHTDTQYF	TGTGCCAGCAGCCCGGCACAGGGTCACCCTCATACAGATACGCAGTATTTT
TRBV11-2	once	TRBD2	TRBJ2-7	CASSLPYGRGALGEQYF	TGTGCCAGCAGCTTGCCCTACGGGCGGGGGGCTCTCGGCGAGCAGTACTTC
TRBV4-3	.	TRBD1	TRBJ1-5	CASSLQGGGQPQHF	TGCGCCAGCAGCCTACAGGGGGGAGGTCAGCCCCAGCATTTT
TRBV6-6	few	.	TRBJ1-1	CASREQGEVTEAFF	TGTGCCAGCCGAGAACAGGGAGAAGTCACTGAAGCTTTCTTT
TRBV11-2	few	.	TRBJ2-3	CASSLDGTSTDTQYF	TGTGCCAGCAGCTTAGACGGTACTAGCACAGATACGCAGTATTTT
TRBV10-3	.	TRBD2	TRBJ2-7	CAISESVAGGQYGIEQYF	TGTGCCATCAGTGAGTCGGTAGCGGGGGGGCAATACGGAATTGAGCAGTACTTC
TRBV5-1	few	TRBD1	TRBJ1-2	CASSANPGQGIVNYGYTF	TGCGCCAGCAGCGCTAATCCTGGACAGGGGATCGTAAACTATGGCTACACCTTC
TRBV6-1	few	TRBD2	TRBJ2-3	CASSESAGGPVRTDTQYF	TGTGCCAGCAGTGAGTCAGCGGGGGGGCCTGTGCGGACAGATACGCAGTATTTT
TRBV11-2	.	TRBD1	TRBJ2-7	CASRLIGRGLYEQYF	TGTGCCAGCAGACTAATAGGAAGGGGGCTTTACGAGCAGTACTTC
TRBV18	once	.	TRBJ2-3	CASSADRSDTQYF	TGTGCCAGCTCAGCGGACAGATCAGATACGCAGTATTTT
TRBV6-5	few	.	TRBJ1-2	CASSPKRQSSYGYTF	TGTGCCAGCAGTCCTAAGAGACAGTCTAGCTATGGCTACACCTTC
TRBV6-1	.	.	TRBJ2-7	CASGSGGFYEQYF	TGTGCCAGCGGGTCGGGCGGGTTCTACGAGCAGTACTTC
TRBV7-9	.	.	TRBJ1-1	CASSPRYEAFF	TGTGCCAGCAGTCCTAGATATGAAGCTTTCTTT
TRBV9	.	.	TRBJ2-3	CASSAQRDTQYF	TGTGCCAGCAGCGCCCAGAGGGATACGCAGTATTTT
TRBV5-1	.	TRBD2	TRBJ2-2	CASSPTSGGANGELFF	TGCGCCAGCAGCCCGACTAGCGGGGGGGCGAACGGGGAGCTGTTTTTT
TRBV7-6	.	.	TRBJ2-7	CASSLVLGVSYEQYF	TGTGCCAGCAGCTTAGTTCTGGGAGTCAGCTACGAGCAGTACTTC
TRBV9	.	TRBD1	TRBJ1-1	CASSVSTGVGEAFF	TGTGCCAGCAGCGTATCGACAGGGGTGGGTGAAGCTTTCTTT
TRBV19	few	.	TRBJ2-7	CASSIGGGPYEQYF	TGTGCCAGTAGTATAGGTGGAGGACCCTACGAGCAGTACTTC
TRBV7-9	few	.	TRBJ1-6	CASSLESGYNSPLHF	TGTGCCAGCAGCTTAGAGTCAGGATATAATTCACCCCTCCACTTT
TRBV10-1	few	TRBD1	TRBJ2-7	CATLLRDRAGEQYF	TGCGCCACCCTACTTAGGGACAGGGCCGGAGAGCAGTACTTC
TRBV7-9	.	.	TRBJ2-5	CASSPTGTQYF	TGTGCCAGCAGCCCGACAGGGACCCAGTACTTC
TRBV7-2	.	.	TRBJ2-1	CASSLRGKLNNEQFF	TGTGCCAGCAGCTTAAGAGGAAAACTCAACAATGAGCAGTTCTTC
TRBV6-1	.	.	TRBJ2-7	CASRAPGDEQYF	TGTGCCAGCAGAGCCCCGGGGGACGAGCAGTACTTC
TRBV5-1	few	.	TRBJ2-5	CASSLGVVQDQETQYF	TGCGCCAGCAGCTTGGGGGTCGTGCAGGACCAAGAGACCCAGTACTTC
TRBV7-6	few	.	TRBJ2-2	CASSLKGDTGELFF	TGTGCCAGCAGCTTAAAAGGGGACACCGGGGAGCTGTTTTTT
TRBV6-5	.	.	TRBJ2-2	CASSYSMGQNTGELFF	TGTGCCAGCAGTTACTCGATGGGCCAGAACACCGGGGAGCTGTTTTTT
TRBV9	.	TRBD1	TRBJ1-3	CASSERGQGTGNTIYF	TGTGCCAGCAGCGAGAGGGGACAGGGGACTGGAAACACCATATATTTT
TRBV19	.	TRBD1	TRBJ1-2	CASSMGGTGVYGYTF	TGTGCCAGTAGTATGGGGGGGACAGGAGTCTATGGCTACACCTTC
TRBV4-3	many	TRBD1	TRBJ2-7	CASSQGATGVPYEQYF	TGCGCCAGCAGCCAAGGGGCGACAGGGGTCCCCTACGAGCAGTACTTC
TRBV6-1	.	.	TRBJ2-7	CASSEARGMNEQYF	TGTGCCAGCAGTGAAGCACGGGGAATGAACGAGCAGTACTTC
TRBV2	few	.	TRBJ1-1	CASVGRGLNTEAFF	TGTGCCAGCGTGGGCAGGGGACTGAACACTGAAGCTTTCTTT
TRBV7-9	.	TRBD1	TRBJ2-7	CSSSLGTGPLDF	TGTTCCAGCAGCTTAGGGACAGGTCCGTTGGACTTC
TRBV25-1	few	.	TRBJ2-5	CASSEYRVGGETQYF	TGTGCCAGCAGTGAATATAGGGTGGGCGGGGAGACCCAGTACTTC
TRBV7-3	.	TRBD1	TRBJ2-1	CASSTRDRVHGEQFF	TGTGCCAGCAGCACTCGGGACAGGGTACATGGTGAGCAGTTCTTC
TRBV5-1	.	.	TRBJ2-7	CASYTRLSPIYEQYF	TGCGCCAGTTATACTAGGCTTTCACCCATCTACGAGCAGTACTTC
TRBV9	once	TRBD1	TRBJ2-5	CASSVGGQGSETQYF	TGTGCCAGCAGCGTAGGGGGACAGGGGTCAGAGACCCAGTACTTC
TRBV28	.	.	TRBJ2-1	CASSSQLRQFF	TGTGCCAGCAGTTCCCAACTACGGCAGTTCTTC
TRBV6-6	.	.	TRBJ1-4	CASSFGGADEKLFF	TGTGCCAGCAGTTTTGGGGGCGCGGATGAAAAACTGTTTTTT
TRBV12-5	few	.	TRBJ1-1	CASGGGYLEAFF	TGTGCTAGTGGTGGCGGGTACCTTGAAGCTTTCTTT
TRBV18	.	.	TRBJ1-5	CASSLLGLNSNQPQHF	TGTGCCAGCTCTCTTCTGGGACTAAATAGCAATCAGCCCCAGCATTTT
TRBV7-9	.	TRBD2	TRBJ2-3	CSSRPGTSGRTDTQYF	TGTTCCAGCAGGCCAGGGACTAGCGGACGCACAGATACGCAGTATTTT